This record concerns one T cell receptor beta chain sequence. These data come from a study of blood T cell repertoires in COVID-19. Whole-study context: Specimens from acute and convalescent COVID-19 originated in the United States, Italy and Spain. Nucleic acid was either cDNA or gDNA, and it came from T cells, B-cell-depleted T cells, or PBMCs.

Source study methods: The authors estimated nucleated cell counts from reference gene primer amplification. The protocol was immunoSEQ multiplex PCR, while the TCRdb copy is restricted to in-frame clones and leaves out a portion. V, J and clone size are taken as reported in that table, and D and trimming were inferred from the DNA itself. The repertoire holds roughly 250,000 clones, with approximately 90% as singletons. The clonotype originates from a middle-aged woman with acute or convalescent COVID-19. Sequencing input: peripheral blood.

CDR3 DNA: TGTGCCAGCTCACCCGCCGGGGACACTGAAGCTTTCTTT. Protein sequence: CASSPAGDTEAFF. V is TRBV18 and J is TRBJ1-1; D gene unclear. The V end was cut by 3 bases, the J end by 3 bases, with 8 bases between. The CDR3 is 13 amino acids. The germline CDR1 and CDR2 sequences are KGHSH and LQKENI.